The 25 T cell receptor beta chains reported below all come from one sample, sequenced in a study of Graves' ophthalmopathy and Graves' hyperthyroidism. Amplified material comprised TCR beta CDR3 regions derived from RNA transcripts. First-round RT-PCR with HTBI primers preceded a second-round multiplex PCR. Each CDR3 protein is one row after TCRdb ran MiXCR on the multiplex PCR reads. The table has 200,000 to 250,000 distinct CDR3 sequences, about a fifth seen once. The sequenced sample was peripheral blood. These receptors all come from a woman in her forties or fifties with Graves' ophthalmopathy.

In nucleotides, the CDR3 is TGTGCCAGCAGCCAGGGGGGAGACCCCGGCTACGAGCAGTACTTC. It translates to CASSQGGDPGYEQYF. The chain links TRBV4-2 to TRBJ2-7; the D gene is possibly TRBD2 (6 bases). Trimming removed 3 bases from V and 3 bases from J, with 15 bases in between. The germline gives CDR1 LGHNA, CDR2 YNFKEQ. The CDR3 is 15 residues long.

This clonotype was detected ten times or more. The chain couples TRBV4-2 to TRBJ2-5; 7 bases are shared with TRBD2. CDR1 LGHNA and CDR2 YNFKEQ come from the germline V gene. V lost 1 base and J lost 0; bases outside the gene matches: 14. This CDR3 is 19 amino acids long. In nucleotides, the CDR3 is TGTGCCAGCAGCCAAGGCCCGGTGGGAGCGGGGAGGTACCAAGAGACCCAGTACTTC. Translation gives CASSQGPVGAGRYQETQYF.

This clonotype was counted many times. Here the CDR3 DNA reads TGTGCCAGCAAGGACTCAGCCGCGACGCCTGGCTACACCTTC. Translated, it gives CASKDSAATPGYTF. The V gene is TRBV7-2, the J gene TRBJ1-2; D gene uncertain. V was clipped by 7 bases and J by 7 bases, with 19 bases between them. This CDR3 is built from 14 residues. Germline V CDR1 and CDR2: SGHTA, FQGNSA.

There are many counts of this clonotype. The gene calls are TRBV7-9 and TRBJ2-7; D gene uncertain. Germline CDR1 is SEHNR and CDR2 is FQNEAQ (reference sequence). The CDR3 spans 15 residues. Trimming cost V 0 bases and J 3 bases, with 12 bases left between them. CDR3 in amino acids: CASSLALGVIYEQYF. CDR3 nucleotide sequence: TGTGCCAGCAGCTTAGCGCTAGGAGTAATCTACGAGCAGTACTTC.

This clonotype was counted many times. The chain uses TRBV6-2 or TRBV6-3 and TRBJ1-1; D remains ambiguous. Trimming took 0 bases from V and 8 from J, leaving 10 bases between them. Germline CDR1 and CDR2: MNHEY and SVGEGT. The CDR3 loop spans 13 amino acids. The CDR3 protein is CASSYSGFAEAFF. The CDR3 DNA follows: TGTGCCAGCAGTTACTCAGGTTTCGCAGAAGCTTTCTTT.

This clonotype was seen at least ten times. The gene calls are TRBV29-1 and TRBJ2-5; D tentatively fits TRBD1 or TRBD2 (6 bases each). Per the germline V gene, CDR1 is SQVTM and CDR2 is ANQGSEA. V was cut by 8 bases and J by 4 bases, with 17 bases left in between. This CDR3 is built from 13 residues. The CDR3 coding sequence is TGCAGCATAAACCGGGGGCCGGGAGAGACCCAGTACTTC. This codes for CSINRGPGETQYF.

J is TRBJ1-2 and V is TRBV12-3 or TRBV12-4; D call uncertain. V gave up 4 bases and J gave up 6 bases, with 9 bases separating them. This CDR3 region has 12 residues. The CDR3 nucleotides read TGTGCCAGCAGTTCGAGTGCCGATGGCTACACCTTC. Translating gives CASSSSADGYTF.

The chain uses TRBV6-1 and TRBJ1-1; D is unclear. Trimming cost V 1 base and J 5 bases, with 11 bases left between them. This CDR3 is 14 amino acids long. Germline assignment: CDR1 MNHNS and CDR2 SASEGT. The CDR3 nucleotides read TGTGCCAGCAGTGAAGGACCGATACGGACTGAAGCTTTCTTT. Translated, it gives CASSEGPIRTEAFF.

This clonotype was seen many times. The chain uses TRBV7-9 and TRBJ2-5; D gene uncertain. CDR1 is SEHNR and CDR2 is FQNEAQ in the germline V gene (reference sequence). The CDR3 covers 14 residues. V was shortened by 5 bases and J by 5 bases, with 15 bases between the two germline ends. CDR3 DNA: TGTGCCAGCAGCCCAACGAACAGTGGCGAGACCCAGTACTTC. Its protein is CASSPTNSGETQYF.

The CDR3 here is CASAKDMNTEAFF. The CDR3 DNA reads TGCGCCAGCGCAAAGGACATGAACACTGAAGCTTTCTTT. V and J are TRBV5-1 and TRBJ1-1; tentatively, D is TRBD1 (5 bases). The CDR3 is 13 amino acids. Germline V gene sequence: CDR1 SGHRS, CDR2 YFSETQ. V was shortened by 7 bases and J by 0 bases, with 10 bases between the two germline ends.

This clonotype occurred many times. The CDR3 loop reads CASSFAIGYTGELFF. CDR3 nucleotide sequence: TGTGCCAGCAGTTTTGCTATCGGGTACACCGGGGAGCTGTTTTTT. The chain carries TRBV27 and TRBJ2-2; D unclear. This CDR3 contains 15 residues. Looked up from germline, CDR1 is MNHEY and CDR2 is SMNVEV (reference sequence). Deletions cut 3 bases from V and 3 bases from J, with 11 bases between.

In its sample, this clonotype was seen many times. This chain links TRBV6-5 with TRBJ1-2; D is unclear. This CDR3 has 11 amino acids. Trimming cost V 8 bases and J 2 bases, with 6 bases left between them. From germline, CDR1 is MNHEY and CDR2 SVGAGI. CDR3 sequence: CASQVNYGYTF. The CDR3 DNA reads TGTGCCAGCCAGGTAAACTATGGCTACACCTTC.

The sample holds many counts of this clonotype. V is TRBV5-1 and J is TRBJ2-5; no definite D call. The germline CDR1 and CDR2 sequences are SGHRS and YFSETQ. This CDR3 has 14 amino acids. V shed 0 bases and J shed 4 bases, with 10 bases lying between them. The CDR3 sequence: CASSLVSGPETQYF. In DNA form, the CDR3 reads TGCGCCAGCAGCTTGGTTTCAGGCCCAGAGACCCAGTACTTC.

There are many counts of this clonotype. This sequence joins TRBV11-3 and TRBJ2-2, with TRBD1 as a possible D gene (6 bases). This CDR3 region has 11 residues. V gave up 11 bases and J gave up 7 bases, with 11 bases separating them. In germline, CDR1 is SGHNT, CDR2 YENEEA. CDR3 DNA: TGTGCCTCACAGGGCGGCGGGGAGCTGTTTTTT. Translating gives CASQGGGELFF.

This clonotype has a count of ten or more. This chain connects TRBV19 to TRBJ1-1, with 7 bases identical to TRBD1. The junction had 9 bases not matched to a gene; V was cut back by 5 bases and J by 3 bases. The germline V gene has CDR1 LNHDA and CDR2 SQIVND (reference sequence). The CDR3 consists of 15 residues. The DNA for the CDR3 is TGTGCCAGTAGTTCCTCGACAGGGAGGCACACTGAAGCTTTCTTT. Amino acids: CASSSSTGRHTEAFF.

This clonotype was observed at least ten times. The chain uses TRBV7-2 and TRBJ2-5, with 10 bases fitting TRBD1. The CDR3 length is 16 residues. The V and J ends lost 4 bases and 5 bases, in that order; junction bases with no gene match: 10. CDR1 is SGHTA and CDR2 is FQGNSA in the germline V gene. The CDR3 sequence is CASSSRTGGQGETQYF. The CDR3 DNA reads TGTGCCAGCAGCTCCCGGACAGGGGGGCAGGGGGAGACCCAGTACTTC.

This clonotype was recorded many times. This sequence joins TRBV9 and TRBJ2-6; D is unclear. The CDR3 length is 16 residues. Germline assignment: CDR1 SGDLS and CDR2 YYNGEE. V was shortened by 0 bases and J by 0 bases, with 7 bases between the two germline ends. Here the CDR3 reads CASSVVGGSGANVLTF. The CDR3 bases are TGTGCCAGCAGCGTAGTAGGCGGCTCTGGGGCCAACGTCCTGACTTTC.

Only a few counts were recorded for this clonotype. This chain's CDR3 is CASSLNMAGPRGELFF. For the CDR3, the DNA is TGTGCCAGCAGTCTAAATATGGCCGGACCCAGGGGGGAGCTGTTTTTT. This chain joins TRBV7-3 and TRBJ2-2; D uncertain. V was trimmed by 6 bases and J by 8 bases, leaving 22 bases between them. There are 16 residues in the CDR3. Germline V gene data show CDR1 as SGHTA and CDR2 as FQGTGA.

V usage is TRBV7-9 and J usage is TRBJ1-2; 10 bases are shared with TRBD1. The V gene's germline CDR1 is SEHNR and CDR2 FQNEAQ (reference sequence). The CDR3 spans 15 residues. The trim removed 1 base at V and 2 bases at J, leaving 1 base unmatched. CDR3 nucleotides: TGTGCCAGCAGCTTAGGGGGACAGGGGAACTATGGCTACACCTTC. Translation: CASSLGGQGNYGYTF.

The table lists this clonotype with many counts. The rearrangement links TRBV11-2 to TRBJ1-3, with unresolved D. This CDR3 has 13 residues. V was shortened by 3 bases and J by 6 bases, with 9 bases between the two germline ends. Germline loops: CDR1 SGHAT, CDR2 FQNNGV. CDR3 in amino acids: CASSLGQINTIYF. CDR3 coding DNA: TGTGCCAGCAGCTTGGGTCAGATAAACACCATATATTTT.

This clonotype has a count of ten or more. This rearrangement joins TRBV7-2 to TRBJ2-5, with D possibly being TRBD1 (6 bases). Germline V gives CDR1 SGHTA, CDR2 FQGNSA. The CDR3 contains 13 residues. V was clipped by 5 bases and J by 9 bases, with 16 bases between them. As DNA, the CDR3 is TGTGCCAGCAGCGCGCACAGGGACCAACCCCAGTACTTC. As protein: CASSAHRDQPQYF.

The chain combines TRBV28 with TRBJ2-5; perhaps TRBD2 as D (5 bases). V lost 2 bases, J lost 5 bases, and 15 bases lay in between. From germline, CDR1 is MDHEN and CDR2 SYDVKM. The CDR3 spans 15 residues. The CDR3 is CASSLDPTSPETQYF. The CDR3 DNA sequence: TGTGCCAGCAGTTTAGACCCTACTAGTCCCGAGACCCAGTACTTC.

The chain has TRBV20-1 and TRBJ1-1; no definite D call. The ends were cut back, 3 bases at V and 1 base at J, with 12 bases in the middle. Germline loops: CDR1 DFQATT, CDR2 SNEGSKA (reference sequence). This CDR3 comprises 14 residues. The CDR3 loop is CSASGRHRNTEAFF. Here the CDR3 DNA reads TGCAGTGCTAGCGGAAGACACAGGAACACTGAAGCTTTCTTT.

Ten or more counts support this clonotype. The chain links TRBV25-1 to TRBJ2-7; D possibly corresponds to TRBD1 (6 bases). V was pared by 3 bases and J by 6 bases, with 12 bases between. The CDR3 is made up of 13 amino acids. Germline V CDR1 and CDR2: MGHDK, SYGVNS. For the CDR3, the DNA is TGTGCCAGCAGTGAGGGAGCCAGGGGCGAGCAGTACTTC. Its protein product is CASSEGARGEQYF.

This clonotype was seen a single time. The chain is built from TRBV29-1 and TRBJ1-2, with a tentative D call TRBD1 (5 bases). With 4 bases removed from V and 6 bases from J, the gap between germline ends came to 9 bases. The germline V gene encodes CDR1 SQVTM and CDR2 ANQGSEA. This CDR3 is built from 11 residues. The CDR3 sequence: CSVVGDDGYTF. In DNA, the CDR3 is TGCAGCGTTGTGGGGGATGATGGCTACACCTTC. Full variable domain (remainder filled in from reference TRBV29-1 and TRBJ1-2): SAVISQKPSRDICQRGTSLTIQCQVDSQVTMMFWYRQQPGQSLTLIATANQGSEATYESGFVIDKFPISRPNLTFSTLTVSNMSPEDSSIYLCSVVGDDGYTFGSGTRLTVV.